This T cell receptor (beta chain) was profiled in a study of blood T cell repertoires in COVID-19. V was cut by 10 bases and J by 2 bases, with 21 bases left in between. Per germline, CDR1 KGHDR and CDR2 SFDVKD. This CDR3 has 16 amino acids. Original data processing: From reference gene primer amplification, estimates of nucleated cell counts were derived. Here immunoSEQ multiplex PCR was the method, and the copy in TCRdb shows in-frame clones only, minus some. D and trimming were read from the DNA, whereas the V and J calls and clone size are those reported in that table. The table has under 300,000 clones, about nine tenths seen once. Recruits, aged roughly 18 to 90 years, lived in about two dozen US areas.

The TCR was taken from a young woman with acute COVID-19. The sequencing input was PBMCs or T cells enriched from blood (not recorded which). This chain links TRBV24-1 with TRBJ2-3; tentatively, D is TRBD2 (6 bases). This chain's CDR3 is CATAGSSGSYTDTQYF. CDR3 bases: TGTGCCACAGCGGGTTCGAGCGGCAGTTACACAGATACGCAGTATTTT.